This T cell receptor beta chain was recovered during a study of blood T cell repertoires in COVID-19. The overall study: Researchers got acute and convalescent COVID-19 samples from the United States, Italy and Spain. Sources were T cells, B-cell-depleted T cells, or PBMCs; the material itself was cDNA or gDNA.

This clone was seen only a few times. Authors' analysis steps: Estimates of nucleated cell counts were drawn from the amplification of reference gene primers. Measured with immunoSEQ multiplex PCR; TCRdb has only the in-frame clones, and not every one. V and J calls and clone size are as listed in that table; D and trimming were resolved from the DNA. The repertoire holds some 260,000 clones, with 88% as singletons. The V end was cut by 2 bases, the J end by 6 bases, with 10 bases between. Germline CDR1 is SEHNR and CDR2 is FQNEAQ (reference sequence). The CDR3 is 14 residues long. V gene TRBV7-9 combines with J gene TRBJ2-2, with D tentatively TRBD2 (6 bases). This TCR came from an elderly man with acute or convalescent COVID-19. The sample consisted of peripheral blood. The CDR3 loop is CASSLNRESGELFF. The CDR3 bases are TGTGCCAGCAGCTTAAACCGGGAGTCCGGGGAGCTGTTTTTT.